The clone carrying this T cell receptor (beta chain) was seen a handful of times. These data are taken from a study of blood T cell repertoires in COVID-19. Study-level information: Sites across the United States, Italy and Spain contributed samples from acute and convalescent COVID-19. The analysed material was cDNA or gDNA that came from T cells, B-cell-depleted T cells, or PBMCs.

Per the original data handling: How many nucleated cells were present was estimated from reference gene primer amplification. TCRdb's table, derived via immunoSEQ multiplex PCR, lists solely in-frame clones and lacks some. V, J and clone size were drawn from that table, and D and trimming were deduced from the DNA. Of around 260,000 clones in the sample, approximately 90% were seen once. The CDR3 totals 17 residues. With 1 base removed from V and 4 bases from J, the gap between germline ends came to 19 bases. Germline V gene data show CDR1 as SGHVS and CDR2 as FQNEAQ. The sequence was obtained from a man in his sixties who had recovered from COVID-19. Sequencing was carried out using peripheral blood. The rearrangement uses TRBV7-8 and TRBJ1-2, with D perhaps matching TRBD1 (6 bases). The CDR3 loop is CASSLVNQGKTSYGYTF. The CDR3 DNA reads TGTGCCAGCAGCTTAGTGAACCAGGGGAAGACCTCCTATGGCTACACCTTC.